This T cell receptor beta chain comes out of a study of beta chain features in type 1 diabetes. Whole-study context: The study examined 107,917,701 sorted cells across all samples. Findings of the study overall: Significant though moderate, a shortening of TCRB CDR3s appeared in all four CD4+ subsets of Type 1 diabetes patients.

In this sample, this clone turned up a few times. Its matching antigen is unknown. CDR1 is SGHNT, CDR2 YENEEA, per germline. CDR3 length: 15 residues. The J segment lost 1 base and the V segment lost 5 bases, leaving 2 bases of the junction unmatched. The entirety of the isolated RNA underwent reverse transcription, so expressed TCRB transcripts were sequenced. Here immunoSEQ multiplex PCR was the method, and the copy in TCRdb shows in-frame clones only, minus some. This sample carries some 190,000 clones, almost 8% of them seen once, and the ten largest clones take approximately 0.5%. CD45RO/CCR7/CD25/CD127/CD95/CD27 sorting isolated CD4+ naive, central memory, regulatory and stem cell-like memory cells.

This chain connects TRBV11-3 to TRBJ2-3, with 11 bases lining up with TRBD2. Sequencing was done on a sample of central memory CD4+ T cells from blood. The clonotype originates from a man in his late teens or twenties with type 1 diabetes. CDR3 DNA sequence: TGTGCCAGCAGCAAGACTAGCGGGGGCACAGATACGCAGTATTTT. It translates to CASSKTSGGTDTQYF.